Presented here are 8 T cell receptor beta chains from one specimen sequenced in a study of OX40 agonist ivuxolimab in advanced cancers. Method: immunoSEQ multiplex PCR; TCRdb's copy keeps in-frame clones and lacks some. Of some 58,000 clones in the sample, approximately 88% were seen once. The sequenced sample was CD4+ or CD8+ T cells sorted from blood, obtained in a trial of the OX40 agonist ivuxolimab. The source of these receptors is an adult with an advanced solid tumor such as melanoma, head and neck, liver or kidney cancer.

The V call is TRBV6-1, the J call TRBJ2-7; D is ambiguous. Germline loops: CDR1 MNHNS, CDR2 SASEGT. Trimming cost V 4 bases and J 5 bases, with 9 bases left between them. There are 12 residues in the CDR3. The CDR3 DNA is TGTGCCAGCAGTGTGAAAGGGAACGAGCAGTACTTC. It codes for CASSVKGNEQYF.

This chain joins TRBV5-6 and TRBJ2-4; the D gene is possibly TRBD1 (5 bases). The CDR3 has 13 residues. Germline assignment: CDR1 SGHDT and CDR2 YYEEEE. Deletions cut 0 bases from V and 6 bases from J, with 7 bases between. DNA of the CDR3: TGTGCCAGCAGCTTGGCAGGGATAAACATTCAGTACTTC. Encoded protein: CASSLAGINIQYF.

The V call is TRBV28, the J call TRBJ2-5; D gene unclear. The DNA end favors TRBJ2-7, so the J call may be wrong. CDR1 is MDHEN and CDR2 is SYDVKM in the germline V gene. This CDR3 contains 13 residues. In nucleotides, the CDR3 is TGTGCCAGCCACTCGGGCTTCGCCTACGAGCAGTACTTC. It is translated as CASHSGFAYEQYF.

The rearrangement links TRBV27 to TRBJ2-7; TRBD2 aligns across 14 bases. Germline CDR1 MNHEY, CDR2 SMNVEV (reference sequence). The ends lost 4 bases at V and 2 bases at J; junction bases unmatched: 1. This CDR3 is 15 amino acids long. CDR3 region: CASSWGLAGAYEQYF. CDR3 coding DNA: TGTGCCAGCAGTTGGGGACTAGCGGGAGCCTACGAGCAGTACTTC.

The gene calls are TRBV27 and TRBJ1-5; TRBD1 aligns across 8 bases. V lost 4 bases and J lost 3; bases outside the gene matches: 5. Germline values: CDR1 MNHEY, CDR2 SMNVEV (reference sequence). This CDR3 is built from 15 residues. The CDR3 region is CASSWRQGANQPQHF. The CDR3, as DNA: TGTGCCAGCAGTTGGAGGCAGGGGGCCAATCAGCCCCAGCATTTT.

The chain employs TRBV6-5 and TRBJ1-2; 8 positions match TRBD1. The CDR3 spans 14 residues. The V gene end was trimmed by 2 bases and the J gene end by 8 bases; junction bases not matched to a gene: 7. Germline CDR1 MNHEY, CDR2 SVGAGI. The CDR3 reads CASSYATGVRGYTF. The CDR3 DNA reads TGTGCCAGCAGTTACGCGACAGGGGTTCGAGGCTACACCTTC.

The J gene is TRBJ2-3, the V gene TRBV11-3; D is unclear. This CDR3 comprises 16 residues. The V and J ends lost 1 base and 6 bases respectively, with 17 bases between them. Per germline, CDR1 SGHNT and CDR2 YENEEA. The CDR3 nucleotides read TGTGCCAGCAGCTTAGGAACGGGCCGGTATGGGGATACGCAGTATTTT. Protein product: CASSLGTGRYGDTQYF.

CDR3 region: CASSEGTGVDIQYF. The CDR3 DNA follows: TGTGCCAGCAGTGAAGGGACAGGGGTAGACATTCAGTACTTC. The chain links TRBV2 to TRBJ2-4; 9 bases are a match to TRBD1. The ends lost 1 base at V and 8 bases at J; junction bases unmatched: 3. This CDR3 comprises 14 residues. CDR1 and CDR2 from the germline V gene are SNHLY and FYNNEI.